The 30 T cell receptor beta chains reported below all come from one sample, sequenced in a study of blood T cell repertoires in COVID-19. Profiled with immunoSEQ multiplex PCR; TCRdb holds only in-frame clones, not every one. Altogether roughly 420,000 clones are present, around nine tenths being singletons, with the ten largest covering 0.9% to 1%. The sequencing input was PBMCs or T cells enriched from blood (not recorded which). These receptor sequences come from a woman in her thirties with acute COVID-19.

V is TRBV4-1 and J is TRBJ1-3, with TRBD1 identical over 7 bases. The CDR3 length is 16 residues. Germline CDR1 is MGHRA and CDR2 is YSYEKL. The ends lost 0 bases at V and 2 bases at J; junction bases unmatched: 4. The CDR3 region is CASSQEDRATGNTIYF. CDR3 DNA: TGCGCCAGCAGCCAAGAAGACAGGGCCACTGGAAACACCATATATTTT.

This clone was detected once. The V and J genes are TRBV5-6 and TRBJ2-3; tentatively, D is TRBD2 (6 bases). Germline lookup yields CDR1 SGHDT and CDR2 YYEEEE. V shed 4 bases and J shed 0 bases, with 15 bases lying between them. CDR3 length equals 16 residues. CDR3 residues: CASSPLSGSSTDTQYF. The CDR3 DNA sequence: TGTGCCAGCAGCCCCCTAAGCGGGTCAAGCACAGATACGCAGTATTTT.

V and J are TRBV24-1 and TRBJ2-1; 12 bases match TRBD1. Germline V gives CDR1 KGHDR, CDR2 SFDVKD. The CDR3 extends over 16 amino acids. V gave up 3 bases and J gave up 6 bases; unmatched junction bases: 5. The CDR3 protein is CATSDAGTGGINEQFF. The CDR3 bases are TGTGCCACCAGTGATGCCGGGACAGGGGGCATCAATGAGCAGTTCTTC.

In DNA form, the CDR3 reads TGCGCCAGCAGCTTGGGACAAATATACGAGCAGTACTTC. It translates to CASSLGQIYEQYF. The V call is TRBV5-1, the J call TRBJ2-7; D is ambiguous. V was shortened by 0 bases and J by 4 bases, with 8 bases between the two germline ends. Looked up from germline, CDR1 is SGHRS and CDR2 is YFSETQ. The CDR3 has 13 amino acids.

The chain couples TRBV6-5 to TRBJ2-7; a weak D match, TRBD1 (5 bases). This CDR3 is built from 15 residues. Germline CDR1 reads MNHEY; CDR2 reads SVGAGI. The V gene lost 0 bases and the J gene lost 0 bases, with 9 bases spanning the gap. CDR3 DNA sequence: TGTGCCAGCAGTTACTCGAATACAGGCTCCTACGAGCAGTACTTC. It is translated as CASSYSNTGSYEQYF.

The V and J genes are TRBV24-1 and TRBJ2-1; perhaps TRBD2 as D (5 bases). The CDR3 contains 16 residues. Germline V gene lookup returns CDR1 KGHDR and CDR2 SFDVKD. Trimming left V 5 bases short and J 0 bases short, with 13 bases between. The CDR3 here is CATSGTPGSSYNEQFF. For the CDR3, the DNA is TGTGCCACCAGTGGTACCCCGGGGAGCTCCTACAATGAGCAGTTCTTC.

The CDR3 region is CASSPDRGLPQYEQYF. The DNA of the CDR3 is TGCGCCAGCAGCCCTGACAGGGGATTACCGCAGTACGAGCAGTACTTC. The rearrangement joins TRBV5-1 to TRBJ2-7; 8 nucleotides agree with TRBD1. Trimming removed 4 bases from V and 4 bases from J; junction bases left unmatched: 13. This CDR3 has 16 amino acids. From germline, CDR1 is SGHRS and CDR2 YFSETQ.

The genes are TRBV11-2 and TRBJ1-2; perhaps TRBD1 as D (5 bases). This CDR3 contains 15 residues. Trimming left V 4 bases short and J 8 bases short, with 20 bases between. The germline CDR1 and CDR2 sequences are SGHAT and FQNNGV. The CDR3 spells CASSSMGGVAEGYTF. CDR3 nucleotides: TGTGCCAGCAGCTCGATGGGGGGGGTGGCGGAAGGCTACACCTTC.

This chain connects TRBV18 to TRBJ1-6; TRBD1 might be the D (5 bases). The length of the CDR3 is 14 residues. V was shortened by 3 bases and J by 8 bases, with 11 bases between the two germline ends. CDR1 is KGHSH and CDR2 is LQKENI in the germline V gene. DNA for the CDR3: TGTGCCAGCTCACCCAATCAAGGGGATTCACCCCTCCACTTT. It yields the protein CASSPNQGDSPLHF.

The V gene is TRBV2, the J gene TRBJ1-5; maybe TRBD1 (6 bases). V lost 5 bases and J 1 base, leaving 9 bases between the germline ends. Per the germline V gene, CDR1 is SNHLY and CDR2 is FYNNEI. The CDR3 spans 14 residues. The CDR3 sequence is CASSPQGSNQPQHF. The CDR3 bases are TGTGCCAGCAGTCCTCAGGGGAGCAATCAGCCCCAGCATTTT.

This chain links TRBV2 with TRBJ2-3; 10 positions agree with TRBD2. The CDR3 sequence is 13 residues long. Germline V gives CDR1 SNHLY, CDR2 FYNNEI. The V gene end was trimmed by 9 bases and the J gene end by 5 bases; junction bases not matched to a gene: 5. The CDR3 loop is CASLAGAGDTQYF. CDR3 nucleotide sequence: TGTGCCAGTCTAGCGGGGGCGGGAGATACGCAGTATTTT.

This clone appeared once. The chain couples TRBV27 to TRBJ1-6; D remains ambiguous. V was cut by 2 bases and J by 0 bases, with 5 bases left in between. Per the germline V gene, CDR1 is MNHEY and CDR2 is SMNVEV (reference sequence). The CDR3 extends over 15 amino acids. CDR3 residues: CASSLGSSYNSPLHF. In DNA, the CDR3 is TGTGCCAGCAGTTTAGGGAGCTCCTATAATTCACCCCTCCACTTT.

The CDR3 is CASSPRGEAYEQYF. CDR3 bases: TGTGCCAGCAGTCCCAGGGGGGAGGCCTACGAGCAGTACTTC. The rearrangement links TRBV27 to TRBJ2-7; the D gene is possibly TRBD1 (7 bases). Trimming took off 5 bases at V and 2 bases at J, with 13 bases between the two ends. CDR3 size: 14 residues. The germline gives CDR1 MNHEY, CDR2 SMNVEV (reference sequence).

The CDR3 nucleotides read TGTGCCAGCAGCCCTACGGGGTGGGGGGGGAACAATGAGCAGTTCTTC. As protein: CASSPTGWGGNNEQFF. This rearrangement joins TRBV13 to TRBJ2-1, with 7 bases fitting TRBD2. The germline V gene has CDR1 PRHDT and CDR2 FYEKMQ (reference sequence). The CDR3 totals 16 residues. Losses at the gene ends were 5 bases for V and 5 bases for J; bases not matched to a gene: 12.

This sequence joins TRBV19 and TRBJ2-1; possible D gene TRBD1, 5 bases. Trimming took 1 base from V and 9 from J, leaving 7 bases between them. Germline V CDR1 and CDR2: LNHDA, SQIVND (reference sequence). The CDR3 is made up of 12 amino acids. CDR3 in DNA: TGTGCCAGTAGTATAGCGACAGTTGAGCAGTTCTTC. Translation gives CASSIATVEQFF.

This clone was counted once. This chain joins TRBV6-5 and TRBJ2-5; D call uncertain. V shed 6 bases and J shed 0 bases, with 8 bases lying between them. Germline CDR1 and CDR2: MNHEY and SVGAGI. The CDR3 is 13 residues long. The CDR3 DNA reads as TGTGCCAGCAGCGACATTGACCAAGAGACCCAGTACTTC. This sequence encodes CASSDIDQETQYF.

The chain links TRBV5-1 to TRBJ2-5, with a tentative D call TRBD2 (5 bases). The CDR3 spans 15 residues. Deletions cut 3 bases from V and 5 bases from J, with 17 bases between. The germline V gene encodes CDR1 SGHRS and CDR2 YFSETQ. The CDR3 sequence is CASSSVGGEAETQYF. The CDR3 DNA is TGCGCCAGCAGCTCAGTAGGAGGTGAGGCGGAGACCCAGTACTTC.

V usage is TRBV2 and J usage is TRBJ2-1, with D possibly TRBD2 on 7 matching bases. Trimming took off 4 bases at V and 2 bases at J, with 12 bases between the two ends. The CDR3 has 15 amino acids. CDR1 and CDR2 (germline): SNHLY, FYNNEI. The CDR3 spells CASSVRGAPYNEQFF. The DNA of the CDR3 is TGTGCCAGCAGTGTACGGGGGGCTCCCTACAATGAGCAGTTCTTC.

The table lists this clone with a count of one. The genes are TRBV5-6 and TRBJ1-2; no definite D call. This CDR3 spans 11 amino acids. Germline loops: CDR1 SGHDT, CDR2 YYEEEE. V dropped 4 bases and J dropped 2 bases, with 3 bases sitting between them. The CDR3 sequence: CASSLNYGYTF. CDR3 nucleotides: TGTGCCAGCAGCCTAAACTATGGCTACACCTTC. The full variable domain, rest sourced from reference TRBV5-6 and TRBJ1-2, is DAGVTQSPTHLIKTRGQQVTLRCSPKSGHDTVSWYQQALGQGPQFIFQYYEEEERQRGNFPDRFSGHQFPNYSSELNVNALLLGDSALYLCASSLNYGYTFGSGTRLTVV.

The chain combines TRBV5-5 with TRBJ1-6; TRBD1 is a possible D gene (5 bases). Trimming took 1 base from V and 4 from J, leaving 12 bases between them. Germline CDR1 and CDR2: SGHKS and YYEKEE (reference sequence). The CDR3 has 16 residues. The CDR3, as DNA: TGTGCCAGCAGCTTGCAGGGTGTCCTTTATAATTCACCCCTCCACTTT. Translated, it gives CASSLQGVLYNSPLHF.

The rearrangement links TRBV27 to TRBJ1-3; D is possibly TRBD1 (5 bases). Germline V gives CDR1 MNHEY, CDR2 SMNVEV (reference sequence). The CDR3 consists of 15 residues. V gave up 1 base and J gave up 3 bases, with 10 bases separating them. The CDR3 DNA follows: TGTGCCAGCAGTTTATTCGGGGGGAGTGGAAACACCATATATTTT. Translated, it gives CASSLFGGSGNTIYF.

The rearrangement joins TRBV6-5 to TRBJ1-5; TRBD1 agrees at 7 bases. CDR3 length equals 14 residues. Trimming cost V 7 bases and J 4 bases; bases outside gene matches: 7. The germline V gene encodes CDR1 MNHEY and CDR2 SVGAGI. CDR3 bases: TGTGCCAGCACGGACAGGAGGAGGAATCAGCCCCAGCATTTT. It encodes CASTDRRRNQPQHF.

The chain combines TRBV18 with TRBJ1-1; 7 nucleotides match TRBD1. Germline CDR1 reads KGHSH; CDR2 reads LQKENI. The CDR3 sequence is 17 residues long. The V segment lost 1 base and the J segment 5 bases; nucleotides outside the gene matches: 13. This chain's CDR3 is CASSPRQMTGKVTEAFF. The CDR3, as DNA: TGTGCCAGCTCACCACGACAGATGACAGGGAAGGTAACTGAAGCTTTCTTT.

This clone was observed a few times. Other DNA sequences in this sample translate to the same CDR3. The chain joins TRBV14 to TRBJ2-7; no clear D. The V gene lost 0 bases and the J gene lost 3 bases, with 9 bases spanning the gap. The CDR3 is 14 residues long. Germline-derived CDR1 and CDR2 are SGHDN and FVKESK. In DNA, the CDR3 is TGTGCCAGCAGCCAAGATCTAAATAGCTACGAGCAGTACTTC. Its translation: CASSQDLNSYEQYF.

The chain employs TRBV14 and TRBJ2-3, with a weak D call TRBD2 (6 bases). V gave up 0 bases and J gave up 4 bases, with 20 bases separating them. This CDR3 contains 18 residues. Germline-derived CDR1 and CDR2 are SGHDN and FVKESK. This CDR3 reads CASSQDWSRAGSADTQYF. The CDR3 coding sequence is TGTGCCAGCAGCCAAGATTGGAGTCGGGCGGGGTCAGCAGATACGCAGTATTTT.

There are a few counts of this clone. This rearrangement joins TRBV29-1 to TRBJ1-2, with D perhaps matching TRBD1 (5 bases). The CDR3 consists of 11 residues. V was pared by 5 bases and J by 7 bases, with 11 bases between. Germline CDR1 is SQVTM and CDR2 is ANQGSEA. In DNA, the CDR3 is TGCAGCGTTTATGCAGGGTCTGGCTACACCTTC. This sequence encodes CSVYAGSGYTF.

The chain links TRBV18 to TRBJ1-1; 11 bases map to TRBD1. Trimming at V came to 8 bases and at J to 2 bases, leaving 7 bases not matched to a gene. The CDR3 runs to 15 residues. The V gene's germline CDR1 is KGHSH and CDR2 LQKENI. CDR3 protein: CASHTGTGGNTEAFF. CDR3 coding DNA: TGTGCCAGCCACACCGGGACAGGGGGAAACACTGAAGCTTTCTTT.

The V and J genes are TRBV4-1 and TRBJ2-7; TRBD1 matches 7 bases. Germline V gene lookup returns CDR1 MGHRA and CDR2 YSYEKL. The J segment lost 2 bases and the V segment lost 4 bases, leaving 14 bases of the junction unmatched. The length of the CDR3 is 17 residues. In DNA, the CDR3 is TGCGCCAGCAGCCGAGAGGGGGCGCGGATAAATCCCTACGAGCAGTACTTC. It is translated as CASSREGARINPYEQYF.

The chain combines TRBV6-4 with TRBJ2-2; 9 bases line up with TRBD2. This CDR3 region has 14 residues. J lost 3 bases, V lost 5 bases, and 1 base had no gene match. Germline assignment: CDR1 MRHNA and CDR2 SNTAGT. The CDR3 DNA follows: TGTGCCAGCAGTCCTAGCGGGGACACCGGGGAGCTGTTTTTT. Translating it yields CASSPSGDTGELFF.

The V and J genes are TRBV4-1 and TRBJ1-4; the D gene is possibly TRBD1 (5 bases). The CDR3 sequence is 16 residues long. Trimming stripped 2 bases from V and 4 bases from J, with 14 bases between. Germline assignment: CDR1 MGHRA and CDR2 YSYEKL. The CDR3 DNA reads TGCGCCAGCAGCCAATTTTTCCAGGGTAATAATGAAAAACTGTTTTTT. This encodes CASSQFFQGNNEKLFF.